This T cell receptor (beta chain) was identified in a study of technical replicates of blood from a handful of donors. Assay used: immunoSEQ multiplex PCR; TCRdb lists only in-frame clones, some missing. The data hold 50,000 to 80,000 clones, with over 75% observed a single time. V was trimmed by 3 bases and J by 3 bases, leaving 12 bases between them. The CDR3 has 13 residues. CDR1 and CDR2 (germline): GTSNPN, SVGIG (reference sequence). The chain carries TRBV30 and TRBJ2-7; TRBD1 might be the D (5 bases). The TCR was taken from a human donor in good health. Some clones in this sample may be carry-over from other donors' samples. The sample consisted of PBMCs. CDR3 residues: CAWRGPSYYEQYF. The CDR3 bases are TGTGCCTGGAGGGGGCCTTCCTACTACGAGCAGTACTTC.